This T cell receptor beta chain derives from a study of blood T cells in healthy people across ages. Whole-study context: The capture of about one barcoded beta molecule per two T cells was achieved by template switching. Notes on the study in general: Diversity of TCR beta correlated strongly with naive T cell percentage. Naive CD4+ cells and diversity were both higher in long-lived donors than in aged donors. Unsorted PBMC material precluded a definitive naive versus antigen-experienced comparison.

In regard to this clonotype: Its antigen is currently unknown.

The V and J ends lost 5 bases and 4 bases, in that order; junction bases with no gene match: 10. CDR3 length: 16 amino acids. CDR1 SEHNR and CDR2 FQNEAQ come from the germline V gene (reference sequence). With a J-beta primer mix and a sample-barcoded 5' primer, a second PCR ran roughly 6 to 12 cycles. TCRdb recomputed calls from the 5' RACE reads with MiXCR, one row per CDR3 protein. The sample has around 1,900,000 distinct CDR3 sequences, about 39% seen once. This TCR was recovered from a human donor in good health. The chain employs TRBV7-9 and TRBJ2-3; 9 bases fit TRBD2. Sequenced: blood. The CDR3 DNA reads TGTGCCAGCAGCGCGGGGGGGGAAGGGAGCCCAGATACGCAGTATTTT. It translates to CASSAGGEGSPDTQYF.